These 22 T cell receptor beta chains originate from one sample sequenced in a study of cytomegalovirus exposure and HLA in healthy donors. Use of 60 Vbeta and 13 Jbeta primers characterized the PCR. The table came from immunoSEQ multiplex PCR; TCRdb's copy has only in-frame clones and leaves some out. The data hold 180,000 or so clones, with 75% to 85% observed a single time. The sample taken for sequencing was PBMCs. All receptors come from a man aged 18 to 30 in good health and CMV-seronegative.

CDR3 in amino acids: CASSGGTYTDTQYF. Written as DNA, the CDR3 is TGTGCCAGTAGCGGGGGGACGTACACAGATACGCAGTATTTT. J is TRBJ2-3 and V is TRBV19, with 7 bases matching TRBD2. Unmatched junction bases numbered 5, after V lost 6 bases and J lost 2 bases. From germline, CDR1 is LNHDA and CDR2 SQIVND (reference sequence). CDR3 length: 14 residues.

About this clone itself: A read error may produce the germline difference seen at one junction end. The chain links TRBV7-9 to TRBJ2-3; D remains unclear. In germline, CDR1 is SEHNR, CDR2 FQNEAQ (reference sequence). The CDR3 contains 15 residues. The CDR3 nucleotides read TGTTCCAGCAGCTTAGGCCCCGGTGGTTCAGATACGCAGTATTTT. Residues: CSSSLGPGGSDTQYF.

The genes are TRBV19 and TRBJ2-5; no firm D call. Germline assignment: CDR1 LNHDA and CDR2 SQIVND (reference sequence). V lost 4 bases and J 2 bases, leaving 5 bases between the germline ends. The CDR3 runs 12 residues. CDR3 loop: CASSTHQETQYF. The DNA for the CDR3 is TGTGCCAGTAGTACACATCAAGAGACCCAGTACTTC. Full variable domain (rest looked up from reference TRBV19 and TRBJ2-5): DGGITQSPKYLFRKEGQNVTLSCEQNLNHDAMYWYRQDPGQGLRLIYYSQIVNDFQKGDIAEGYSVSREKKESFPLTVTSAQKNPTAFYLCASSTHQETQYFGPGTRLLVL.

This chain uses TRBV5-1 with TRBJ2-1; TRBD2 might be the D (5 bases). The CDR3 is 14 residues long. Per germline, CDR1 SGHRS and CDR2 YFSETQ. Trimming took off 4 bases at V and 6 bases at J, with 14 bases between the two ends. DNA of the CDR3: TGCGCCAGCAGCCGGACGACCGGACTCAATGAGCAGTTCTTC. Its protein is CASSRTTGLNEQFF.

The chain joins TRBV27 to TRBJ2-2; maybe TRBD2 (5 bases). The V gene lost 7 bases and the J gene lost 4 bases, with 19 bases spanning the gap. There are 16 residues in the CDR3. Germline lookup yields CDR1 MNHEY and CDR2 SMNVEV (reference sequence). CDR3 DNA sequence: TGTGCCAGCAATCCGAGGAGGATCCCGAGCACCGGGGAGCTGTTTTTT. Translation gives CASNPRRIPSTGELFF.

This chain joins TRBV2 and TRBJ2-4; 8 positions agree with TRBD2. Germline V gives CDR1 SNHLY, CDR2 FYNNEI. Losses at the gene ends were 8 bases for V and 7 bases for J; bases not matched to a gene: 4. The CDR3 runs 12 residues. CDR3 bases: TGTGCCAGCGAGGGACTAGGGAACATTCAGTACTTC. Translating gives CASEGLGNIQYF.

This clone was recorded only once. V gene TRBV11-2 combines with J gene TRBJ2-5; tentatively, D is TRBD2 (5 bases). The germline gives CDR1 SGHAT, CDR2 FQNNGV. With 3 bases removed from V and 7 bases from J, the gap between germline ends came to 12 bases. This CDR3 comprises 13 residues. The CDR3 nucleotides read TGTGCCAGCAGCTTGGGCGGAGGAGGGACCCAGTACTTC. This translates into CASSLGGGGTQYF.

CDR3 DNA sequence: TGTGCCAGCAAAACTAGCGGGGCACCTTCCGAGCAGTACTTC. Protein product: CASKTSGAPSEQYF. The rearrangement links TRBV6-1 to TRBJ2-7; 10 positions match TRBD2. The V and J ends lost 7 bases and 6 bases, in that order; junction bases with no gene match: 9. This CDR3 is built from 14 residues. Germline values: CDR1 MNHNS, CDR2 SASEGT.

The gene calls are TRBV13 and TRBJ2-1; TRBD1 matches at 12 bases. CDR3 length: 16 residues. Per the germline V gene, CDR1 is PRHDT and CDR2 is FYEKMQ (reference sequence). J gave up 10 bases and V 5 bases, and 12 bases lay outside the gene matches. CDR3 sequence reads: CASSPLGTGGLWEQFF. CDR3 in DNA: TGTGCCAGCAGCCCCCTGGGGACAGGGGGCCTCTGGGAGCAGTTCTTC.

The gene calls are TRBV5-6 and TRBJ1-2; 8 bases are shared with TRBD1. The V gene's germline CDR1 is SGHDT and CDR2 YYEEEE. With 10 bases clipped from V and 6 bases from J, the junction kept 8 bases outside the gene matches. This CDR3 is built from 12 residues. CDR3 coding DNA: TGTGCCTCCCGACAGGGGTTCCATGGCTACACCTTC. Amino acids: CASRQGFHGYTF.

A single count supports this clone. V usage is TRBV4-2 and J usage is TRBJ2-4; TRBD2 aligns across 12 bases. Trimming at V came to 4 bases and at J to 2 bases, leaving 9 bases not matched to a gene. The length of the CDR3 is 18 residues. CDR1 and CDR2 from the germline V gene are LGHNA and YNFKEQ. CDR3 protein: CASSLHSTSGSPKNIQYF. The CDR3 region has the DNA TGTGCCAGCAGCCTCCACTCGACTAGCGGGAGTCCCAAAAACATTCAGTACTTC.

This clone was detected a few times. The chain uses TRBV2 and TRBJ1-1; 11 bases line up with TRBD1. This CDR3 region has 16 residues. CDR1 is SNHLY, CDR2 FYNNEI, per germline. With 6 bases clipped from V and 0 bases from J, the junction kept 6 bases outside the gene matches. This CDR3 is CASRRGTGGLNTEAFF. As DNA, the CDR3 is TGTGCCAGCAGAAGGGGGACAGGGGGTTTGAACACTGAAGCTTTCTTT.

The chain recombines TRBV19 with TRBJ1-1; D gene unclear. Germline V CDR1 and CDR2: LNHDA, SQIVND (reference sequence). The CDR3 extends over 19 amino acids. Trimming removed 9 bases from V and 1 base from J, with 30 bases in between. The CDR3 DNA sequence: TGTGCCAGCCCCACAAAGCTTGAGGGTCACCCCTCCAAGAACACTGAAGCTTTCTTT. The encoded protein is CASPTKLEGHPSKNTEAFF.

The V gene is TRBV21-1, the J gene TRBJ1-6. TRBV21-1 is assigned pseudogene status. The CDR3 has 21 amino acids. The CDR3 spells CASDDADRGRRGSARLLALHF. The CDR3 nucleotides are TGTGCCAGCGACGACGCGGATAGAGGTCGTCGGGGGTCGGCCCGCTTGCTGGCCCTCCACTTT.

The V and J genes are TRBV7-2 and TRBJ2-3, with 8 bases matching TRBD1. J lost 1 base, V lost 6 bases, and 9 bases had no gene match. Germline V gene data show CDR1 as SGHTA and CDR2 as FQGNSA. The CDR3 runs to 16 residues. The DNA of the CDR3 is TGTGCCAGCAGTCCCCAGACGGGACAGGGCACAGATACGCAGTATTTT. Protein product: CASSPQTGQGTDTQYF.

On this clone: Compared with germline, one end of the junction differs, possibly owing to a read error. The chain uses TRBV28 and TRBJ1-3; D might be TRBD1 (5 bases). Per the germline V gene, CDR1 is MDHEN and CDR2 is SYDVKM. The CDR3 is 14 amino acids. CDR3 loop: CASSLSGTGNAIYF. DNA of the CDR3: TGTGCCAGCAGTTTATCGGGGACTGGAAACGCCATATATTTT.

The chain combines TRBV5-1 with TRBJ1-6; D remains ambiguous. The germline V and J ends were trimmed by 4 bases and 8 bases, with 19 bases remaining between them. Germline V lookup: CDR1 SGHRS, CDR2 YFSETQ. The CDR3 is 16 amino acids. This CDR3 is CASSLGRALGDSPLHF. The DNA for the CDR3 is TGCGCCAGCAGCCTAGGACGGGCACTAGGCGATTCACCCCTCCACTTT.

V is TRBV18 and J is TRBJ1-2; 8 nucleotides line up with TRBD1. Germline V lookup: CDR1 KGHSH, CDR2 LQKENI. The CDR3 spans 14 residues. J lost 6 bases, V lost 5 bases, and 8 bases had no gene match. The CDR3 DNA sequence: TGTGCCAGCTCAGTCGTACAGGGGGGGGATGGCTACACCTTC. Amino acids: CASSVVQGGDGYTF.

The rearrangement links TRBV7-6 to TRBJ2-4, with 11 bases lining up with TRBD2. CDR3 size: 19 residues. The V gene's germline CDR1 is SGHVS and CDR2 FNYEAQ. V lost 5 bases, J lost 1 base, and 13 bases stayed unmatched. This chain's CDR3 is CASSPRLAGGRQAKNIQYF. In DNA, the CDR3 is TGTGCCAGCAGCCCGCGGCTAGCGGGGGGTCGTCAGGCCAAAAACATTCAGTACTTC. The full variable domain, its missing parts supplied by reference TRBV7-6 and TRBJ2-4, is GAGVSQSPRYKVTKRGQDVALRCDPISGHVSLYWYRQALGQGPEFLTYFNYEAQQDKSGLPNDRFSAERPEGSISTLTIQRTEQRDSAMYRCASSPRLAGGRQAKNIQYFGAGTRLSVL.

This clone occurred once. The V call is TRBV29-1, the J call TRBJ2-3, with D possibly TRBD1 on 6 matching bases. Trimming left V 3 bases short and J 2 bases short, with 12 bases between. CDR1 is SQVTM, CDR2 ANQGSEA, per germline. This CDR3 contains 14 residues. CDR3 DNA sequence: TGCAGCGTTGATTTTCGGACAGACACAGATACGCAGTATTTT. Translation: CSVDFRTDTDTQYF.

The CDR3 DNA follows: TGTGCCAGCAGCCCCGGGACAGGGGGCGATCAGCCCCAGCATTTT. It encodes CASSPGTGGDQPQHF. The chain employs TRBV14 and TRBJ1-5, with 12 bases matching TRBD1. The length of the CDR3 is 15 residues. J lost 5 bases, V lost 4 bases, and 3 bases had no gene match. Germline values: CDR1 SGHDN, CDR2 FVKESK.

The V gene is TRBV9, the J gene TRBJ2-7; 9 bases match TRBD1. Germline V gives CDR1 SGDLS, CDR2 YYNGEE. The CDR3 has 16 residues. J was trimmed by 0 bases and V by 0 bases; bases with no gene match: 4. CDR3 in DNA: TGTGCCAGCAGCGTAGGAGGGACAGGGAGCTCCTACGAGCAGTACTTC. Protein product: CASSVGGTGSSYEQYF. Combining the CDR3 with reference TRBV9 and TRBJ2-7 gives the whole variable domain DSGVTQTPKHLITATGQRVTLRCSPRSGDLSVYWYQQSLDQGLQFLIQYYNGEERAKGNILERFSAQQFPDLHSELNLSSLELGDSALYFCASSVGGTGSSYEQYFGPGTRLTVT.